Listed below are T cell receptor beta chains from one sample, sequenced in a study of spatial heterogeneity in lung cancer. TCRdb analysed the 5' RACE reads with MiXCR anew, one entry per CDR3 protein. Among 3,000 to 4,500 distinct CDR3 sequences listed, about 30% were seen once. The sample was normal lung tissue next to the tumor, taken at surgery. The source of these receptors is a male donor with early-stage non-small cell lung cancer. Each CDR3 is given with its conserved first and last residue. Fields, in order: D gene, clone size, V gene, J gene, CDR3 DNA, CDR3 protein. The D gene is left open where the match is weak. Clone size appears in some rows only: once, few, many, or a class for an expanded clone.

.	few	TRBV10-3	TRBJ1-1	TGTGCCATCAGTGAGGTTAGAGCGACTGAAGCTTTCTTT	CAISEVRATEAFF
TRBD1	medium-sized	TRBV6-2/TRBV6-3	TRBJ1-2	TGTGCCAGCAGACAGGGGGTCGGCTTCTATGGCTACACCTTC	CASRQGVGFYGYTF
.	.	TRBV2	TRBJ2-1	TGTGCCAGCTTTAGACTGGGAAGCTCCTACAATGAGCAGTTCTTC	CASFRLGSSYNEQFF
.	.	TRBV20-1	TRBJ2-2	TGCAGTGCTCTTGACAGAGGCACCGGGGAGCTGTTTTTT	CSALDRGTGELFF
TRBD1	many	TRBV6-5	TRBJ1-5	TGTGCCAGCAGTATTGGACAGGGGTTTCAGCCCCAGCATTTT	CASSIGQGFQPQHF
.	medium-sized	TRBV24-1	TRBJ1-1	TGTGCCACCTCTACAGGAGGGACTGAAGCTTTCTTT	CATSTGGTEAFF
.	once	TRBV10-3	TRBJ2-7	TGTGCCATCGGGCTCGGCAACTCCTACGAGCAGTACTTC	CAIGLGNSYEQYF
TRBD1	many	TRBV27	TRBJ1-2	TGTGCCAGCAGTCTCCGGCAGGGGGTCTATGGCTACACCTTC	CASSLRQGVYGYTF
.	few	TRBV29-1	TRBJ2-3	TGCAGCGGAGGACAACCAGATACGCAGTATTTT	CSGGQPDTQYF
.	medium-sized	TRBV3-1	TRBJ2-1	TGTGCCAGCAGCCAAGCCCCGGGGGCGCCCGTGGAGCAGTTCTTC	CASSQAPGAPVEQFF
TRBD1	medium-sized	TRBV2	TRBJ2-4	TGTGCCAGCAGTGGCCAGGGGGCGCAGAACATTCAGTACTTC	CASSGQGAQNIQYF
.	medium-sized	TRBV14	TRBJ1-1	TGTGCCAGCAGCCAAGTGACAGGACGAACTGAAGCTTTCTTT	CASSQVTGRTEAFF
.	large	TRBV27	TRBJ2-1	TGTGCCAGCAGTACACTACAGGCCAGCTCCTACAATGAGCAGTTCTTC	CASSTLQASSYNEQFF
TRBD2	.	TRBV11-2	TRBJ2-3	TGTGCCAGCAGCAGCCGACTAGCGGGGGGCACAGATACGCAGTATTTT	CASSSRLAGGTDTQYF
TRBD2	medium-sized	TRBV24-1	TRBJ2-2	TGTGCCACCAGTGATTTTGCAGCGGGAGCGGGCACCGGGGAGCTGTTTTTT	CATSDFAAGAGTGELFF
.	.	TRBV10-2	TRBJ2-7	TGCGCCAGCAGTTCGGGACAAGACTACGAGCAGTACTTC	CASSSGQDYEQYF
TRBD2	.	TRBV7-9	TRBJ2-1	TGTGCCAGCAGCTATGGGACTAGCGGGTACAATGAGCAGTTCTTC	CASSYGTSGYNEQFF
.	few	TRBV4-3	TRBJ2-1	TGCGCCAGCAGCCAAGATTGGGGCTCCTACAATGAGCAGTTCTTC	CASSQDWGSYNEQFF
.	medium-sized	TRBV28	TRBJ1-1	TGTGCCAGCAGTTTGTGGTTAACCGAAGCTTTCTTT	CASSLWLTEAFF
.	large	TRBV28	TRBJ1-5	TGTGCCAGCAGACCACCTCCTGAGGGGTTTAGCAATCAGCCCCAGCATTTT	CASRPPPEGFSNQPQHF
.	medium-sized	TRBV12-5	TRBJ2-5	TGTGCTAGTGGTTTGGAGTTAGAGACCCAGTACTTC	CASGLELETQYF
.	medium-sized	TRBV27	TRBJ1-1	TGTGCCAGCAGTTGGAACAGGAACACTGAAGCTTTCTTT	CASSWNRNTEAFF
TRBD1	many	TRBV7-2	TRBJ2-7	TGTGCCAGCAGCTTCGGACAGGGCTACGAGCAGTACTTC	CASSFGQGYEQYF
.	.	TRBV11-3	TRBJ2-1	TGTGCCAGCAGCTTAGCGTCGGGACGGAACAATGAGCAGTTCTTC	CASSLASGRNNEQFF
.	.	TRBV25-1	TRBJ2-5	TGTGCCAGCAGTGTCTCCGGGGAGACCCAGTACTTC	CASSVSGETQYF
TRBD2	.	TRBV7-6	TRBJ2-1	TGTGCCAGCAGCTTAGTGGCGGGAGGGCCTTCCTACACGCCCTCCTACAATGAGCAGTTCTTC	CASSLVAGGPSYTPSYNEQFF
TRBD2	.	TRBV7-9	TRBJ2-3	TGTGCCAGCAGCTTTAGCGGGGGTGAGGGCACAGATACGCAGTATTTT	CASSFSGGEGTDTQYF
TRBD2	.	TRBV3-1	TRBJ2-7	TGTGCCAGCAGCCAAGACCTAGCGGGAAGCTCCTACGAGCAGTACTTC	CASSQDLAGSSYEQYF
TRBD1	many	TRBV20-1	TRBJ2-1	TGCAGTGCTCGACAGGGAGAGTACAATGAGCAGTTCTTC	CSARQGEYNEQFF
.	medium-sized	TRBV20-1	TRBJ2-3	TGCAGTGCTAGTGCCGGGGGCGGGGATACGCAGTATTTT	CSASAGGGDTQYF
.	.	TRBV4-3	TRBJ2-7	TGCGCCAGCAGCCAGGCATGGGACGCTTCCTACGAGCAGTACTTC	CASSQAWDASYEQYF
.	medium-sized	TRBV5-1	TRBJ1-1	TGCGCCAGCACCTATAGGGCGGGGACGGGGAACACTGAAGCTTTCTTT	CASTYRAGTGNTEAFF
.	.	TRBV28	TRBJ1-2	TGTGCCAGCAGTCTCTCGGGCGGGGGCCGTTATGGCTACACCTTC	CASSLSGGGRYGYTF
TRBD2	many	TRBV4-1	TRBJ2-7	TGCGCCAGCAGACAGGGACTAGCGGAGACCTACGAGCAGTACTTC	CASRQGLAETYEQYF
.	.	TRBV3-1	TRBJ2-7	TGTGCCAGCAGCCAAGTTAGGGCCTCCTACGAGCAGTACTTC	CASSQVRASYEQYF
TRBD1	many	TRBV2	TRBJ2-7	TGTGCCATTCCGGGACAGGGAAACTACGAGCAGTACTTC	CAIPGQGNYEQYF
TRBD2	medium-sized	TRBV9	TRBJ2-7	TGTGCCAGCAGCGTAGATGGGACTAGCGGGCGCGAGCAGTACTTC	CASSVDGTSGREQYF
TRBD1	medium-sized	TRBV20-1	TRBJ1-5	TGCAGTGCTAGAGATACAGGGGGCGGCAAGCCCCAGCATTTT	CSARDTGGGKPQHF
TRBD1	many	TRBV10-1	TRBJ1-1	TGCGCCAGCGGACAGGGGGCCGACGAAGCTTTCTTT	CASGQGADEAFF
TRBD2	few	TRBV28	TRBJ2-7	TGTGCCAGCAGTCCCGCTAGCGGCTATACCTCCTACGAGCAGTACTTC	CASSPASGYTSYEQYF
.	.	TRBV18	TRBJ2-7	TGTGCCAGCTCGGAAGATGGGGGCTACCAGGACGAGCAGTACTTC	CASSEDGGYQDEQYF
.	medium-sized	TRBV20-1	TRBJ1-2	TGCAGTGCTAGAGATACACAGGTCCGCCGGTCTTATGGCTACACCTTC	CSARDTQVRRSYGYTF
TRBD1	many	TRBV7-8	TRBJ2-4	TGTGCCAGCAGCGTACCGGGACAGGGTCCCCTTCTAGCCAAAAACATTCAGTACTTC	CASSVPGQGPLLAKNIQYF
.	few	TRBV5-5	TRBJ1-2	TGTGCCAGCAGCACCCGCCTGGACAGATCGAGCTACACCTTC	CASSTRLDRSSYTF
.	medium-sized	TRBV29-1	TRBJ2-3	TGCAGCGTTGGTATGGATACGCAGTATTTT	CSVGMDTQYF
TRBD2	medium-sized	TRBV5-1	TRBJ2-4	TGCGCCAGCAGCTTGTCGGGGGGGCGCCGGGAAAACATTCAGTACTTC	CASSLSGGRRENIQYF
.	.	TRBV6-5	TRBJ1-3	TGTGCCAGCAGTACCCGTCGGGAACGAAACACCATATATTTT	CASSTRRERNTIYF
.	medium-sized	TRBV5-1	TRBJ2-5	TGCGCCAGCAGCTTGAGGATCTTGGAGGGGACCCAGTACTTC	CASSLRILEGTQYF
.	.	TRBV20-1	TRBJ2-1	TGCAGTGCTAGAGATCCAGTTCGAACTGACAATGAGCAGTTCTTC	CSARDPVRTDNEQFF
.	.	TRBV14	TRBJ1-2	TGTGCCAGCAGCCAACTGGTATCGGGGGGCTACACCTTC	CASSQLVSGGYTF
TRBD1	few	TRBV5-1	TRBJ2-3	TGCGCCAGGTCCTACTCCAGGGGGCCAACAGATACGCAGTATTTT	CARSYSRGPTDTQYF
.	medium-sized	TRBV7-2	TRBJ1-1	TGTGCCAGCAGCTTAGACAGAGCCACTGAAGCTTTCTTT	CASSLDRATEAFF
TRBD1	.	TRBV10-1	TRBJ2-3	TGCGCCAGCAGCTTAGACAGGGGTGCAGATACGCAGTATTTT	CASSLDRGADTQYF
TRBD1	medium-sized	TRBV6-1	TRBJ2-7	TGTGCCAGCAGTGAAAACAGGGGCGGCTACGAGCAGTACTTC	CASSENRGGYEQYF
.	.	TRBV5-5	TRBJ2-5	TGTGCCAGCAGCTCCTCGCCCAGGGCTGGGACCCAGTACTTC	CASSSSPRAGTQYF